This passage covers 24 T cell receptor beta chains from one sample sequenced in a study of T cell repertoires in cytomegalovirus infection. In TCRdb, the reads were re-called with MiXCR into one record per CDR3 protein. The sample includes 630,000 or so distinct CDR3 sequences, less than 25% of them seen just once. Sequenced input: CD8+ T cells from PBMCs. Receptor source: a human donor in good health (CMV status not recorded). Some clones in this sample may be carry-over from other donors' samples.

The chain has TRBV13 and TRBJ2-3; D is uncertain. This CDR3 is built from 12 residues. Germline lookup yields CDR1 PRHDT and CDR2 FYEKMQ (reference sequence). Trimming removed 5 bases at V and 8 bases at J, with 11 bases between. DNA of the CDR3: TGTGCCAGCAGCCAGCAGACGGGTACGCAGTATTTT. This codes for CASSQQTGTQYF.

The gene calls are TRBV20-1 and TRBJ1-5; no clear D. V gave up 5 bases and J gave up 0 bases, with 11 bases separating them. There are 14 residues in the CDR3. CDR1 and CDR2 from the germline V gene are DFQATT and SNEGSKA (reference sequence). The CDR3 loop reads CSARSHDSNQPQHF. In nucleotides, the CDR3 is TGCAGTGCTCGCAGTCACGATAGCAATCAGCCCCAGCATTTT.

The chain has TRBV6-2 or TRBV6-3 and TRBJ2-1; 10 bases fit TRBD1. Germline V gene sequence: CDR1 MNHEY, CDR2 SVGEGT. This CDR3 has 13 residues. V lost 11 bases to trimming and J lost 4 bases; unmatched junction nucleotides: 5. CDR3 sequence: CAGGQGVYNEQFF. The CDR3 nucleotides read TGTGCCGGCGGACAGGGGGTTTACAATGAGCAGTTCTTC.

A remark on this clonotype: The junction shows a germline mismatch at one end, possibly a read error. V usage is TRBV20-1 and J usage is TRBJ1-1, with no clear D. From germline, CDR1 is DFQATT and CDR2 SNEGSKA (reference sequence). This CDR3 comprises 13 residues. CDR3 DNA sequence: TGCAGTGCGCCCGGAGGGCAGAACACTGAGGCTTTCTTT. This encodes CSAPGGQNTEAFF.

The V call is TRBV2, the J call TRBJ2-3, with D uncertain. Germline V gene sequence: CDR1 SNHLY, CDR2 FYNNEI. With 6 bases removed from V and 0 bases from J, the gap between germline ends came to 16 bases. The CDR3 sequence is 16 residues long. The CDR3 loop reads CASSSHNPPSTDTQYF. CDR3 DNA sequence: TGTGCCAGCAGCTCCCATAACCCACCTAGCACAGATACGCAGTATTTT.

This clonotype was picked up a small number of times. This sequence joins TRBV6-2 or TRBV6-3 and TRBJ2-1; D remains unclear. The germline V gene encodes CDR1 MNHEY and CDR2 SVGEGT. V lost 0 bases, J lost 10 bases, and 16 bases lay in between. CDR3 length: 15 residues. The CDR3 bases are TGTGCCAGCAGTTACTCCCCCGAGTCGGTGGAGGAGCAGTTCTTC. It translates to CASSYSPESVEEQFF.

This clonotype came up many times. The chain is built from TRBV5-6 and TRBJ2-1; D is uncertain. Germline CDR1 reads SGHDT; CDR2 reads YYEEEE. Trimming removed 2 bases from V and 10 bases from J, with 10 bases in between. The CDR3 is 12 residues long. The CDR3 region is CASSFSAREQFF. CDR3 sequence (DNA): TGTGCCAGCAGCTTTTCCGCGCGGGAGCAGTTCTTC.

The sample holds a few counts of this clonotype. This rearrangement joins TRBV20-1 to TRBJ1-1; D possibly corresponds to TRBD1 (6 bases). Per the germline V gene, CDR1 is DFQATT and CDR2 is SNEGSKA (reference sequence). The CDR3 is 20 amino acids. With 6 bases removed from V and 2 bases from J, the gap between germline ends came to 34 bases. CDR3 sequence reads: CSATPVGGRGGTPPNTEAFF. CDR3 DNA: TGCAGTGCCACCCCGGTGGGGGGGCGAGGGGGGACTCCCCCTAACACTGAAGCTTTCTTT.

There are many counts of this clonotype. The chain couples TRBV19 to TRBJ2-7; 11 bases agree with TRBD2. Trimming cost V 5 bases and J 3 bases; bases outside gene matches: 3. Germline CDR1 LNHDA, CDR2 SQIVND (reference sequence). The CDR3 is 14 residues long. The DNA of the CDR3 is TGTGCCAGTAGTGCCGGACTAGCGGGCTACGAGCAGTACTTC. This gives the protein CASSAGLAGYEQYF.

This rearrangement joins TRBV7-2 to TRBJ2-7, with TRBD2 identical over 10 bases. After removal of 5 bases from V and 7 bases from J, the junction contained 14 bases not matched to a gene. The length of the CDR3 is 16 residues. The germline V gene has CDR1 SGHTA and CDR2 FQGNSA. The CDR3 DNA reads TGTGCCAGCAGCCTTAGCGGGGGGAGCTCCTATAATGAGCAGTACTTC. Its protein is CASSLSGGSSYNEQYF.

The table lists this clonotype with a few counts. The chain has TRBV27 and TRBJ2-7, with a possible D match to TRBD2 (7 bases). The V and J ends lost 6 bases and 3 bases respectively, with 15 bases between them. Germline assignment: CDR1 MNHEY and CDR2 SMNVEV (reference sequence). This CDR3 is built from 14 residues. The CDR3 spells CASSMGGALYEQYV. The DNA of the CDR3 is TGTGCCAGCAGCATGGGGGGGGCCCTCTACGAGCAGTACGTC.

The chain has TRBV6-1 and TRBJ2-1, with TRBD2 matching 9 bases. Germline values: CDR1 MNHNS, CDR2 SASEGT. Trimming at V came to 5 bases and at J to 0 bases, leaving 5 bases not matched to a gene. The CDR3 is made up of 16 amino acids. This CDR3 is CASSPKRGVSYNEQFF. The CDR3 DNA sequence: TGTGCCAGCAGTCCTAAGCGGGGGGTCTCCTACAATGAGCAGTTCTTC.

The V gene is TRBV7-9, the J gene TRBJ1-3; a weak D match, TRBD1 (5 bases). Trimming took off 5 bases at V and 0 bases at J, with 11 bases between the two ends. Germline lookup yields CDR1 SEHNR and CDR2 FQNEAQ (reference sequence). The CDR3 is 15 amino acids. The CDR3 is CASSPGGSSGNTIYF. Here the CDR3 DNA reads TGTGCCAGCAGCCCGGGGGGGAGCTCTGGAAACACCATATATTTT.

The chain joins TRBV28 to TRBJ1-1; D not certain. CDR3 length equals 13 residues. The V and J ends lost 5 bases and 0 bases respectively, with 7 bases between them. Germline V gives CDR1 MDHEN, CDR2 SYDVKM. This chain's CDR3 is CASSAQMNTEAFF. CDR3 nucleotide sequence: TGTGCCAGCAGTGCACAGATGAACACTGAAGCTTTCTTT.

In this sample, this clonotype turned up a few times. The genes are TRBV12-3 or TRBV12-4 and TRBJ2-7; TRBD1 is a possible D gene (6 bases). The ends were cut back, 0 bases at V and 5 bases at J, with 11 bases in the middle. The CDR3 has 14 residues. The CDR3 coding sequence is TGTGCCAGCAGTTTAGCGGGGGCCCTGGACGAGCAGTACTTC. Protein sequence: CASSLAGALDEQYF.

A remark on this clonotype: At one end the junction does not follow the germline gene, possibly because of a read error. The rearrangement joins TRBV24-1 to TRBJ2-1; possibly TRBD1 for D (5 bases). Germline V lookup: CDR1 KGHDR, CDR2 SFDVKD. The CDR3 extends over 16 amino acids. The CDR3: CATSDFERGEYNEQLF. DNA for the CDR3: TGTGCCACCAGTGATTTCGAAAGGGGCGAATACAATGAGCAGCTCTTC.

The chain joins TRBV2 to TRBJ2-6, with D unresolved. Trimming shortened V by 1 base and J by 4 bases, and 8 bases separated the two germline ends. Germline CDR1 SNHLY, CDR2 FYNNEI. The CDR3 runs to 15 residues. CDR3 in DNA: TGTGCCAGCAGTGAAGGGGCAGCGGGGGCCAACGTCCTGACTTTC. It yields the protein CASSEGAAGANVLTF.

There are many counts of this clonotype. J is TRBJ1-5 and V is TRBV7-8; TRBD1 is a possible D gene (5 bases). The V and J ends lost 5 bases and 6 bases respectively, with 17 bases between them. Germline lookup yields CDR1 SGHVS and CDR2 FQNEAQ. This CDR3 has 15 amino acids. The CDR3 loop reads CASSRYDGGGQPQHF. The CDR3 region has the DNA TGTGCCAGCAGCCGATATGACGGGGGGGGTCAGCCCCAGCATTTT.

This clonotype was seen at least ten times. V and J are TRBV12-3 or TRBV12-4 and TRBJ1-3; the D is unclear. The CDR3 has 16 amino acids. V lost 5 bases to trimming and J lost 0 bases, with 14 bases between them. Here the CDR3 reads CASSPPRRDSGNTIYF. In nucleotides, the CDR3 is TGTGCCAGCAGTCCCCCAAGAAGGGACTCTGGAAACACCATATATTTT.

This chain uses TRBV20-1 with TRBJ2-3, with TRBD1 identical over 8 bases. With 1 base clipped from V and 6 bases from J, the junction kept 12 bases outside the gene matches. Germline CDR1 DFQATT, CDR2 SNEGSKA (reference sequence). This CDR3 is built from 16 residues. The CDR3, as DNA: TGCAGTGCTAGAGTTATTCCCCCGGACAGGGAGGATACGCAGTATTTT. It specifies CSARVIPPDREDTQYF.

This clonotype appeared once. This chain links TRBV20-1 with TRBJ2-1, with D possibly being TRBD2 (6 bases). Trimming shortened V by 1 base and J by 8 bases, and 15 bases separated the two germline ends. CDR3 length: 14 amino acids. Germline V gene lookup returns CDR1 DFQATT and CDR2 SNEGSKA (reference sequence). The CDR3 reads CSARAGARADEQFF. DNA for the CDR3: TGCAGTGCTAGAGCGGGAGCGCGGGCAGATGAGCAGTTCTTC.

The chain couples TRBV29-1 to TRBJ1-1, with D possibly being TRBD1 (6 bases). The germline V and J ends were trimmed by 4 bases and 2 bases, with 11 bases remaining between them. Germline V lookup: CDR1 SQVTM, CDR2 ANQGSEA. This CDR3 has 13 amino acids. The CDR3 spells CSVAGGHNTEAFF. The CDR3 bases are TGCAGCGTTGCGGGGGGGCACAACACTGAAGCTTTCTTT.

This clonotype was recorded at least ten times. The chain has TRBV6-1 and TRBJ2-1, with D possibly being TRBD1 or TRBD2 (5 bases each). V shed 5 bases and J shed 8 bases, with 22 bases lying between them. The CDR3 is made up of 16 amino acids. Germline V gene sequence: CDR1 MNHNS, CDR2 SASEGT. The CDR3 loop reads CASSITPGAAGDEQFF. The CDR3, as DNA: TGTGCCAGCAGTATTACCCCTGGGGCTGCCGGGGATGAGCAGTTCTTC.

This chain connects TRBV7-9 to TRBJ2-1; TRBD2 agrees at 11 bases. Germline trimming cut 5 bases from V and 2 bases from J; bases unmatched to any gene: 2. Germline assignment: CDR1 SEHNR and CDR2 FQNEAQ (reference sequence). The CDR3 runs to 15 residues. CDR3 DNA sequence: TGTGCCAGCAGCCGACTAGCGGGGACCTACAATGAGCAGTTCTTC. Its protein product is CASSRLAGTYNEQFF. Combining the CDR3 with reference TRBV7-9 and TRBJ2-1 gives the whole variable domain DTGVSQNPRHKITKRGQNVTFRCDPISEHNRLYWYRQTLGQGPEFLTYFQNEAQLEKSRLLSDRFSAERPKGSFSTLEIQRTEQGDSAMYLCASSRLAGTYNEQFFGPGTRLTVL.